The T cell receptor beta chain under discussion was sequenced for a study of Ad26.COV2.S vaccination and SARS-CoV-2 variants. Broader study findings: Placebo recipients and vaccine recipients were similar in non-spike TCR breadth.

Treatment defined: approximately 18 received Ad26.COV2.S at low or high dose, single or two shots; about 5 received placebo; per-sample allocation not given. Day 63 after the first injection of vaccine or placebo was the sampling time. Data came from immunoSEQ multiplex PCR; TCRdb stores just in-frame clones and leaves some out. Here the sample spans roughly 400,000 clones, less than 95% being singletons. The CDR3 runs 14 residues. The V gene's germline CDR1 is MDHEN and CDR2 SYDVKM. Germline trimming cut 7 bases from V and 2 bases from J; bases unmatched to any gene: 7. To note about this clone: The antigen is undetermined.

The receptor's source is a person between 18 and 59 years old who received the Ad26.COV2.S COVID-19 vaccine or a placebo. Specimen: peripheral blood, collected in a trial of Ad26.COV2.S vaccine versus placebo. The chain employs TRBV28 and TRBJ2-5, with 7 bases that match TRBD1. CDR3 nucleotide sequence: TGTGCCAGCAACCCCGGACAGGCTCAAGAGACCCAGTACTTC. Translated, it gives CASNPGQAQETQYF.